The next 2 T cell receptor beta chains were all read from a single sample in a study of siplizumab effects on memory and regulatory T cells. Sequencing used immunoSEQ multiplex PCR; TCRdb keeps in-frame clones, though not all of them. The sample consists of tens of thousands of clones, 80% to 95% of them appearing once. The sequencing sample was made of CD8+ T cells sorted from blood. These receptors were collected from a human donor in good health.

The chain is built from TRBV29-1 and TRBJ1-3; a weak D match, TRBD1 (6 bases). The CDR3 length is 11 residues. V was pared by 6 bases and J by 8 bases, with 11 bases between. Germline CDR1 is SQVTM and CDR2 is ANQGSEA. The CDR3 loop reads CSVPRGDTIYF. The CDR3 DNA reads TGCAGCGTCCCAAGGGGGGACACCATATATTTT. Full variable domain (missing parts from reference TRBV29-1 and TRBJ1-3): SAVISQKPSRDICQRGTSLTIQCQVDSQVTMMFWYRQQPGQSLTLIATANQGSEATYESGFVIDKFPISRPNLTFSTLTVSNMSPEDSSIYLCSVPRGDTIYFGEGSWLTVV.

The chain employs TRBV2 and TRBJ2-1; 10 nucleotides align to TRBD1. CDR1 and CDR2 from the germline V gene are SNHLY and FYNNEI. The CDR3 sequence is 15 residues long. V trimming: 7 bases; J trimming: 6 bases; junction bases outside the gene matches: 9. DNA of the CDR3: TGTGCCAGCACCCTCCGGGACAGGGGTTTCAATGAGCAGTTCTTC. Translated: CASTLRDRGFNEQFF.